These 18 T cell receptor beta chains were sequenced from one sample in a study of T cell responses to AZD1222 COVID-19 vaccine. The method was immunoSEQ multiplex PCR; TCRdb's version includes in-frame clones alone and lacks a portion of them. The sample contains about 140,000 clones, about 94% of which appear only once. Here the sequenced sample was peripheral blood, taken 28 days after the second AZD1222 dose. Source of these receptors: an adult who received the AZD1222 COVID-19 vaccine.

The chain couples TRBV27 to TRBJ1-5; D remains ambiguous. The CDR3 is made up of 13 amino acids. V dropped 3 bases and J dropped 5 bases, with 8 bases sitting between them. Germline lookup yields CDR1 MNHEY and CDR2 SMNVEV (reference sequence). This CDR3 reads CASSFRRDQPQHF. CDR3 nucleotides: TGTGCCAGCAGTTTTCGGAGGGATCAGCCCCAGCATTTT.

The rearrangement joins TRBV6-5 to TRBJ1-2; D might be TRBD1 (6 bases). V lost 5 bases, J lost 4 bases, and 17 bases lay in between. CDR3 length equals 15 residues. CDR1 is MNHEY, CDR2 SVGAGI, per germline. The CDR3 sequence is CASSTALQGPYGYTF. The CDR3 DNA reads TGTGCCAGCAGTACGGCTCTTCAGGGGCCCTATGGCTACACCTTC.

This chain links TRBV12-2 with TRBJ1-5; the table calls TRBD1, which could not be checked here. TRBV12-2 constitutes a pseudogene. This CDR3 is built from 14 residues. CDR3 sequence reads: CASRSRTGRQPQHF. CDR3 nucleotide sequence: TGTGCAAGTCGCTCACGGACAGGGCGTCAGCCCCAGCATTTT.

The chain uses TRBV7-9 and TRBJ1-4, with D hard to call. Trimming removed 10 bases from V and 4 bases from J, with 7 bases in between. This CDR3 has 11 residues. Germline loops: CDR1 SEHNR, CDR2 FQNEAQ (reference sequence). CDR3 region: CATTGNEKLFF. Here the CDR3 DNA reads TGTGCCACCACGGGTAATGAAAAACTGTTTTTT.

The rearrangement uses TRBV5-4 and TRBJ2-1, with a possible D match to TRBD1 (5 bases). V was trimmed by 3 bases and J by 7 bases, leaving 8 bases between them. The length of the CDR3 is 12 residues. CDR1 is SGHNT and CDR2 is YYREEE in the germline V gene (reference sequence). Here the CDR3 reads CASSSDSNEQFF. The CDR3 nucleotides read TGTGCCAGCAGCTCCGACAGTAATGAGCAGTTCTTC. The full variable domain, with the rest looked up from reference TRBV5-4 and TRBJ2-1, is ETGVTQSPTHLIKTRGQQVTLRCSSQSGHNTVSWYQQALGQGPQFIFQYYREEENGRGNFPPRFSGLQFPNYSSELNVNALELDDSALYLCASSSDSNEQFFGPGTRLTVL.

This rearrangement joins TRBV6-5 to TRBJ2-7; 7 bases agree with TRBD1. The CDR3 contains 13 residues. Germline assignment: CDR1 MNHEY and CDR2 SVGAGI. J gave up 2 bases and V 8 bases, and 6 bases lay outside the gene matches. The CDR3 protein is CASSGTATYEQYF. The CDR3 DNA follows: TGTGCCAGCTCCGGGACAGCGACCTACGAGCAGTACTTC.

The chain employs TRBV4-2 and TRBJ1-6; possibly TRBD1 for D (5 bases). CDR3 length: 16 residues. Germline values: CDR1 LGHNA, CDR2 YNFKEQ. The germline V and J ends were trimmed by 4 bases and 4 bases, with 14 bases remaining between them. The CDR3 DNA follows: TGTGCCAGCAGCCCCAGGGCGAATATATATAATTCACCCCTCCACTTT. Translation gives CASSPRANIYNSPLHF.

The rearrangement uses TRBV12-2 and TRBJ1-2. TRBV12-2 is noted as a pseudogene. The CDR3 runs to 15 residues. Here the CDR3 reads CASRSDSVVGYGYTF. CDR3 in DNA: TGTGCAAGTCGCTCGGACTCAGTAGTTGGCTATGGCTACACCTTC.

The table lists this clone with a count of one. The rearrangement joins TRBV6-6 to TRBJ1-5; D possibly corresponds to TRBD1 (5 bases). Trimming shortened V by 6 bases and J by 2 bases, and 11 bases separated the two germline ends. Germline lookup yields CDR1 MNHNY and CDR2 SVGAGI (reference sequence). The CDR3 contains 14 residues. The CDR3 coding sequence is TGTGCCAGCAGCTCCCAAGGGGGCAATCAGCCCCAGCATTTT. This gives the protein CASSSQGGNQPQHF.

V is TRBV5-1 and J is TRBJ1-2; the D gene is possibly TRBD1 (5 bases). Trimming stripped 0 bases from V and 7 bases from J, with 13 bases between. Germline CDR1 and CDR2: SGHRS and YFSETQ. The CDR3 runs 14 residues. This chain's CDR3 is CASSLADSGPGYTF. Written as DNA, the CDR3 is TGCGCCAGCAGCTTGGCCGACAGTGGGCCTGGCTACACCTTC.

V usage is TRBV11-2 and J usage is TRBJ1-3, with D perhaps TRBD1 (6 bases). Trimming cost V 5 bases and J 1 base, with 15 bases left between them. CDR1 SGHAT and CDR2 FQNNGV come from the germline V gene. This CDR3 contains 16 residues. Here the CDR3 reads CASSGGTSGSGNTIYF. The DNA of the CDR3 is TGTGCCAGCAGCGGGGGGACATCCGGATCTGGAAACACCATATATTTT.

This chain uses TRBV4-1 with TRBJ1-2; D call uncertain. CDR1 is MGHRA, CDR2 YSYEKL, per germline. The CDR3 is 14 residues long. The V and J ends lost 3 bases and 4 bases respectively, with 12 bases between them. The CDR3 loop is CASSHLTAGYGYTF. The DNA of the CDR3 is TGCGCCAGCAGCCATCTGACGGCCGGCTATGGCTACACCTTC.

This clone showed up just once. The genes are TRBV7-9 and TRBJ2-1; 10 nucleotides line up with TRBD2. Germline CDR1 and CDR2: SEHNR and FQNEAQ (reference sequence). This CDR3 contains 12 residues. V shed 8 bases and J 10 bases; nucleotides not matched to a gene: 5. CDR3 nucleotides: TGTGCCAGCCTAGCGGGAGATAGGGAGCAGTTCTTC. Translation: CASLAGDREQFF.

This sequence joins TRBV28 and TRBJ1-5; D not certain. The CDR3 loop spans 14 amino acids. Germline assignment: CDR1 MDHEN and CDR2 SYDVKM. Trimming stripped 4 bases from V and 2 bases from J, with 9 bases between. Here the CDR3 DNA reads TGTGCCAGCAGTTCGGCAGAAGGCAATCAGCCCCAGCATTTT. Translation: CASSSAEGNQPQHF. The whole variable domain, remainder taken from reference TRBV28 and TRBJ1-5, is DVKVTQSSRYLVKRTGEKVFLECVQDMDHENMFWYRQDPGLGLRLIYFSYDVKMKEKGDIPEGYSVSREKKERFSLILESASTNQTSMYLCASSSAEGNQPQHFGDGTRLSIL.

The V and J genes are TRBV6-2 or TRBV6-3 and TRBJ2-2, with D uncertain. Germline CDR1 reads MNHEY; CDR2 reads SVGEGT. The CDR3 is 15 amino acids. Deletions cut 2 bases from V and 0 bases from J, with 7 bases between. For the CDR3, the DNA is TGTGCCAGCAGTTACACAATAACGAACACCGGGGAGCTGTTTTTT. Encoded protein: CASSYTITNTGELFF.

The J gene is TRBJ1-1, the V gene TRBV7-2, with 9 bases fitting TRBD1. This CDR3 is 16 amino acids long. Germline CDR1 reads SGHTA; CDR2 reads FQGNSA. V shed 5 bases and J 7 bases; nucleotides not matched to a gene: 14. The CDR3 DNA reads as TGTGCCAGCAGCACCCCCACTTATACAGGGGGCAATGAAGCTTTCTTT. It yields the protein CASSTPTYTGGNEAFF.

This rearrangement joins TRBV7-8 to TRBJ2-5; D remains ambiguous. The germline V gene has CDR1 SGHVS and CDR2 FQNEAQ. The CDR3 runs 11 residues. With 5 bases removed from V and 2 bases from J, the gap between germline ends came to 3 bases. The CDR3 region has the DNA TGTGCCAGCAGCCGACAAGAGACCCAGTACTTC. This gives the protein CASSRQETQYF.

In nucleotides, the CDR3 is TGCAGCGTTCGAGCGTCGTCAGCCTACAATGAGCAGTTCTTC. It translates to CSVRASSAYNEQFF. The rearrangement joins TRBV29-1 to TRBJ2-1; D is unresolved. Trimming shortened V by 5 bases and J by 2 bases, and 13 bases separated the two germline ends. Per the germline V gene, CDR1 is SQVTM and CDR2 is ANQGSEA. This CDR3 is built from 14 residues.